These 13 T cell receptor beta chains were sequenced from one sample in a study of OX40 agonist ivuxolimab in advanced cancers. The repertoire was sequenced with immunoSEQ multiplex PCR; TCRdb's copy has only in-frame clones and lacks some. The sample gives around 50,000 clones, 88% of which show up once; 3% to 4% is in the top ten. Specimen: CD4+ or CD8+ T cells sorted from blood, collected in a trial of the OX40 agonist ivuxolimab. The receptor source for this set is an adult with an advanced solid tumor such as melanoma, head and neck, liver or kidney cancer.

This chain connects TRBV5-6 to TRBJ2-7; D gene ambiguous. The CDR3 contains 14 residues. Trimming pared 3 bases from V and 2 bases from J, leaving 12 bases between. Germline loops: CDR1 SGHDT, CDR2 YYEEEE. In DNA, the CDR3 is TGTGCCAGCAGCTCGGCTGACATTCCCTACGAGCAGTACTTC. Protein product: CASSSADIPYEQYF.

This rearrangement joins TRBV2 to TRBJ2-5; D gene ambiguous. The CDR3 is 14 residues long. The V and J ends lost 5 bases and 5 bases respectively, with 15 bases between them. The germline CDR1 and CDR2 sequences are SNHLY and FYNNEI. CDR3 sequence (DNA): TGTGCCAGCAGTCCGGACCAGCGAGTGGAGACCCAGTACTTC. Protein sequence: CASSPDQRVETQYF.

The rearrangement uses TRBV7-2 and TRBJ1-5; D uncertain. The CDR3 consists of 13 residues. CDR1 is SGHTA and CDR2 is FQGNSA in the germline V gene. Trimming shortened V by 1 base and J by 2 bases, and 3 bases separated the two germline ends. The CDR3 nucleotides read TGTGCCAGCAGCTTAGAGCGCAATCAGCCCCAGCATTTT. Its protein is CASSLERNQPQHF.

This clone was observed a few times. The rearrangement links TRBV5-4 to TRBJ2-1; 7 nucleotides align to TRBD2. This CDR3 has 15 residues. CDR1 is SGHNT, CDR2 YYREEE, per germline (reference sequence). V trimming: 2 bases; J trimming: 4 bases; junction bases outside the gene matches: 6. The CDR3 spells CASSLAGRLYNEQFF. Written as DNA, the CDR3 is TGTGCCAGCAGCTTAGCGGGGCGCCTTTACAATGAGCAGTTCTTC.

The chain combines TRBV7-2 with TRBJ2-7; 9 bases agree with TRBD2. CDR3 length: 17 amino acids. After removal of 2 bases from V and 0 bases from J, the junction contained 8 bases not matched to a gene. Germline-derived CDR1 and CDR2 are SGHTA and FQGNSA. Here the CDR3 DNA reads TGTGCCAGCAGCTTAATAGGGGGTAGCGGGAGCTCCTACGAGCAGTACTTC. It specifies CASSLIGGSGSSYEQYF.

The V gene is TRBV5-1, the J gene TRBJ1-1; D remains ambiguous. With 2 bases removed from V and 1 base from J, the gap between germline ends came to 6 bases. The CDR3 covers 13 residues. The V gene's germline CDR1 is SGHRS and CDR2 YFSETQ. The CDR3 region is CASSFQGNTEAFF. The CDR3 DNA is TGCGCCAGCAGCTTCCAAGGGAACACTGAAGCTTTCTTT.

The chain is built from TRBV2 and TRBJ2-7; the match to TRBD1 covers 9 bases. With 6 bases clipped from V and 3 bases from J, the junction kept 6 bases outside the gene matches. The CDR3 consists of 14 residues. CDR1 SNHLY and CDR2 FYNNEI come from the germline V gene. The CDR3 bases are TGTGCCAGCAGCTCACAGGGGGCGGACTACGAGCAGTACTTC. Protein product: CASSSQGADYEQYF.

The chain links TRBV20-1 to TRBJ2-7; D is uncertain. The length of the CDR3 is 11 residues. Germline V CDR1 and CDR2: DFQATT, SNEGSKA (reference sequence). Trimming cost V 1 base and J 1 base, with 2 bases left between them. CDR3 nucleotide sequence: TGCAGTGCTAGAGGTTCCTACGAGCAGTACTTC. This translates into CSARGSYEQYF.

The chain couples TRBV7-3 to TRBJ2-1, with TRBD2 matching over 15 bases. The V gene's germline CDR1 is SGHTA and CDR2 FQGTGA. V gave up 5 bases and J gave up 6 bases; unmatched junction bases: 2. CDR3 length equals 15 residues. CDR3 DNA sequence: TGTGCCAGCAGCCAGGGACTAGCGGGAGGCAATGAGCAGTTCTTC. It codes for CASSQGLAGGNEQFF.

The V and J genes are TRBV28 and TRBJ1-5, with 7 bases aligning to TRBD1. J was trimmed by 7 bases and V by 7 bases; bases with no gene match: 13. The CDR3 consists of 15 residues. The V gene's germline CDR1 is MDHEN and CDR2 SYDVKM. This CDR3 is CASNHQLQGFQPQHF. Written as DNA, the CDR3 is TGTGCCAGCAATCATCAACTACAGGGGTTCCAGCCCCAGCATTTT.

This chain links TRBV6-5 with TRBJ2-7; 10 bases align to TRBD2. Trimming removed 4 bases from V and 4 bases from J; junction bases left unmatched: 7. CDR1 MNHEY and CDR2 SVGAGI come from the germline V gene. This CDR3 region has 15 residues. In DNA form, the CDR3 reads TGTGCCAGCAGTTCCGGGACTAGCGACTTTTACGAGCAGTACTTC. Amino acid sequence: CASSSGTSDFYEQYF.

The V gene is TRBV19, the J gene TRBJ1-4, with TRBD1 matching over 10 bases. Germline V gene sequence: CDR1 LNHDA, CDR2 SQIVND (reference sequence). The trim removed 3 bases at V and 8 bases at J, leaving 9 bases unmatched. The CDR3 is made up of 16 amino acids. This CDR3 reads CASSILPTGGNEKLFF. In DNA form, the CDR3 reads TGTGCCAGTAGTATCCTCCCGACAGGGGGCAACGAAAAACTGTTTTTT.

The gene calls are TRBV6-1 and TRBJ1-5; 10 bases are a match to TRBD1. Germline V gene lookup returns CDR1 MNHNS and CDR2 SASEGT. CDR3 size: 14 residues. V lost 8 bases to trimming and J lost 6 bases; unmatched junction nucleotides: 7. In DNA, the CDR3 is TGTGCCAGCGGGGGGACAGGGGAGGTTCAGCCCCAGCATTTT. This codes for CASGGTGEVQPQHF.